This T cell receptor (beta chain) was documented in a study of monozygotic twins with inflammatory bowel disease. The CDR3 runs 16 residues. CDR1 is SGHNT, CDR2 YYREEE, per germline (reference sequence). Findings of the study overall: Among patients, repertoires may have gained variability from differing immunosuppressive treatments.

As for this clonotype: Its antigen is unidentified.

Each UMI, carrying a 6-nucleotide sample barcode, came from template switching. With around 15 and 9 cycles respectively, two nested PCRs were carried out on TCRalpha and TCRbeta cDNA. One entry per CDR3 protein, without DNA, is what TCRdb gives after re-calling the 5' RACE reads. With around 200,000 distinct CDR3 sequences in the sample, the ten largest clones hold around 1.5%. The chain is built from TRBV5-4 and TRBJ2-3; without DNA, the TCRdb call of TRBD1 cannot be checked. The source material was blood. This clonotype originated in a human donor with ulcerative colitis or Crohn's disease, or a healthy co-twin of an affected twin (not recorded which). The CDR3 loop is CASSLFFGGSTDTQYF.